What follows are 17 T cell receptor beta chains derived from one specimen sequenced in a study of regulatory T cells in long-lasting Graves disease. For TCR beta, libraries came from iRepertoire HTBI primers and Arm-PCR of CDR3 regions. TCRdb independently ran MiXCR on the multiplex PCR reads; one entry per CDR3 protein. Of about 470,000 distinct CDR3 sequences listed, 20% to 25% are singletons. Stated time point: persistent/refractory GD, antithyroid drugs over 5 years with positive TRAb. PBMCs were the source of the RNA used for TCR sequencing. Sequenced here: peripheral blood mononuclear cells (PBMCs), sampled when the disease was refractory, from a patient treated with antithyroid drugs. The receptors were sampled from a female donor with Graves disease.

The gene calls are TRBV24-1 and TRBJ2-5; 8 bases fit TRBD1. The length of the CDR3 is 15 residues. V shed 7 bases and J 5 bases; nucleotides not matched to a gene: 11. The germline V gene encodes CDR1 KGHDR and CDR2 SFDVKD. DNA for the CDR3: TGTGCCACCAGCGAGCCCCAGGGGGCAGGGGAGACCCAGTACTTC. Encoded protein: CATSEPQGAGETQYF.

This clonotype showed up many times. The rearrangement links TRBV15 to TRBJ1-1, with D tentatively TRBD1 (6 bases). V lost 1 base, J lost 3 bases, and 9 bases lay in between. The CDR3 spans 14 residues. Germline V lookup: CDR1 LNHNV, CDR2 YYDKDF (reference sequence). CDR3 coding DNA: TGTGCCACCAGCAGAGGACAGGTAGACACTGAAGCTTTCTTT. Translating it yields CATSRGQVDTEAFF.

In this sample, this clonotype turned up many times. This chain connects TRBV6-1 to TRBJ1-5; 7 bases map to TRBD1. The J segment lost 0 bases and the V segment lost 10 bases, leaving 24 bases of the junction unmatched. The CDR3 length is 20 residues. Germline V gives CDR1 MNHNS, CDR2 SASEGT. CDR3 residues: CAIWAGTATWTSYSNQPQHF. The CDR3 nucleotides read TGTGCCATCTGGGCCGGGACAGCTACTTGGACATCTTATAGCAATCAGCCCCAGCATTTT.

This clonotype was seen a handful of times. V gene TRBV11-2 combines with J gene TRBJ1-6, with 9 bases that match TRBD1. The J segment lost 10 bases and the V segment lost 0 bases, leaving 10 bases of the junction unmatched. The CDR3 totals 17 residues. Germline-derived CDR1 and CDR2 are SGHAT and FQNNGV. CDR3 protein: CASSLDLRTGVQSPLHF. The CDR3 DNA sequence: TGTGCCAGCAGCTTAGATTTAAGGACAGGGGTTCAATCACCCCTCCACTTT.

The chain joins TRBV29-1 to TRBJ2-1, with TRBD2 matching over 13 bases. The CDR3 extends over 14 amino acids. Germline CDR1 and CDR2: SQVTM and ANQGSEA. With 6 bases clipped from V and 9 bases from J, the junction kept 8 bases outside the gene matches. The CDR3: CSVRGLAGDVEQFF. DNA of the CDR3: TGCAGCGTCCGAGGACTAGCGGGAGACGTTGAGCAGTTCTTC.

Here the CDR3 DNA reads TGTGCCAGTTGTGGACAGACGAACACCGGGGAGCTGTTTTTT. This sequence encodes CASCGQTNTGELFF. The gene calls are TRBV19 and TRBJ2-2; maybe TRBD1 (6 bases). Trimming shortened V by 8 bases and J by 0 bases, and 10 bases separated the two germline ends. This CDR3 has 14 amino acids. Germline V gene data show CDR1 as LNHDA and CDR2 as SQIVND (reference sequence).

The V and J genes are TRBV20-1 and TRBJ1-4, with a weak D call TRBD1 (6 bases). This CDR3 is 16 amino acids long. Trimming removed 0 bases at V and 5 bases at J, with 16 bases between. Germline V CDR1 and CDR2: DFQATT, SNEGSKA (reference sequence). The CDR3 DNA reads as TGCAGTGCTAGAGATAACAGGGCGATTGGGAATGAAAAACTGTTTTTT. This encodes CSARDNRAIGNEKLFF.

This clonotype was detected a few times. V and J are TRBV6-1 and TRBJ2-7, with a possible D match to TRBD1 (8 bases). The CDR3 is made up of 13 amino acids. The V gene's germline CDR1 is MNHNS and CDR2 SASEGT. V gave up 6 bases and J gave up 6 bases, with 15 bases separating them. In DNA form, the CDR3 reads TGTGCCAGCAGGCTTACAGGGGGGGGCGAGCAGTACTTC. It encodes CASRLTGGGEQYF.

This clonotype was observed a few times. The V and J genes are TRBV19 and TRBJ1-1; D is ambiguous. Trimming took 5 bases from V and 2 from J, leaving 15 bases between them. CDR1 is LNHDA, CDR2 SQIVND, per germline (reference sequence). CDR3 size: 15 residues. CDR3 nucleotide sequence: TGTGCCAGTAGTCTCCCCAGGAGCCTTAACACTGAAGCTTTCTTT. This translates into CASSLPRSLNTEAFF.

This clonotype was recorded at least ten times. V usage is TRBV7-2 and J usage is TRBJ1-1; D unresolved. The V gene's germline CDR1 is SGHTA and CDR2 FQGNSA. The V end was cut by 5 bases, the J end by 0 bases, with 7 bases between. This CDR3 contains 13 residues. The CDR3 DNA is TGTGCCAGCAGCGTGATCATGAACACTGAAGCTTTCTTT. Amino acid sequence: CASSVIMNTEAFF.

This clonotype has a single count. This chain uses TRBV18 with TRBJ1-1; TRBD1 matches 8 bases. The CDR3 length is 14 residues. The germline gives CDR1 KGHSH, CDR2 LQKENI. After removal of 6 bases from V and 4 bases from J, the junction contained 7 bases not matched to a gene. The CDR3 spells CASSTDREGTEAFF. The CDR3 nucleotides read TGTGCCAGCTCCACGGACAGGGAGGGCACTGAAGCTTTCTTT.

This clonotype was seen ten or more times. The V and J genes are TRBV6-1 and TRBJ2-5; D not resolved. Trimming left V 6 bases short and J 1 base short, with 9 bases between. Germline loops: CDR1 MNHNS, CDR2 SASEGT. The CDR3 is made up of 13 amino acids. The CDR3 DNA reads TGTGCCAGCAGAACCGGGCCCCAAGAGACCCAGTACTTC. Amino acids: CASRTGPQETQYF.

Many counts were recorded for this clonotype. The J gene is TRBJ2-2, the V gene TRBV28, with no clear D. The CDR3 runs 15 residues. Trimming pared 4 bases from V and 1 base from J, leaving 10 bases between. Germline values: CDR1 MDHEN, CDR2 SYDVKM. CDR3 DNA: TGTGCCAGCAGTTCGAAAGGGTGGAACACCGGGGAGCTGTTTTTT. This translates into CASSSKGWNTGELFF.

This CDR3 reads CASSQQGAGTGELFF. The CDR3 region has the DNA TGTGCCAGTAGTCAACAGGGGGCGGGTACCGGGGAGCTGTTTTTT. The chain couples TRBV19 to TRBJ2-2; 9 positions agree with TRBD1. Germline assignment: CDR1 LNHDA and CDR2 SQIVND (reference sequence). This CDR3 region has 15 residues. The V and J ends lost 5 bases and 5 bases, in that order; junction bases with no gene match: 6.

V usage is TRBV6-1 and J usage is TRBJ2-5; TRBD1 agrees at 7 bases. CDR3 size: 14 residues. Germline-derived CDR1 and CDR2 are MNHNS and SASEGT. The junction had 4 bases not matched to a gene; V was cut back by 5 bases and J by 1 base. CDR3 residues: CASSQGVPQETQYF. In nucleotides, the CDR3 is TGTGCCAGCAGTCAGGGGGTCCCCCAAGAGACCCAGTACTTC.

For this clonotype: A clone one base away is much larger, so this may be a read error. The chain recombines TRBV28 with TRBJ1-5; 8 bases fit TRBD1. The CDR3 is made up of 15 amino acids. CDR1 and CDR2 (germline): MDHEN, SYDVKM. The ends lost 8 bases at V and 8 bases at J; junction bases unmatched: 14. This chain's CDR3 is CASGIGTGPWEPQHF. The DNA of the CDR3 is TGTGCCAGCGGCATTGGGACAGGACCCTGGGAGCCCCAGCATTTT. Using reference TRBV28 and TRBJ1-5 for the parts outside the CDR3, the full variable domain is DVKVTQSSRYLVKRTGEKVFLECVQDMDHENMFWYRQDPGLGLRLIYFSYDVKMKEKGDIPEGYSVSREKKERFSLILESASTNQTSMYLCASGIGTGPWEPQHFGDGTRLSIL.

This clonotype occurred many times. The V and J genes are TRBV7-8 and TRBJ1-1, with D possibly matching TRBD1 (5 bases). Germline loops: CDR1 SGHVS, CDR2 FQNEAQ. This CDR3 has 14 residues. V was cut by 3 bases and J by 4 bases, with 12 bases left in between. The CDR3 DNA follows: TGTGCCAGCAGCTTTGGCAGGGACCTCACTGAAGCTTTCTTT. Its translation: CASSFGRDLTEAFF.